The count of the clone carrying this TCR beta chain is one. This record belongs to a study of technical replicates of blood from a handful of donors. The assay was immunoSEQ multiplex PCR, and TCRdb's table has in-frame clones only and misses some. The sample shows tens of thousands of clones, 90% of them seen only once. CDR1 and CDR2 (germline): PRHDT, FYEKMQ (reference sequence). The ends were cut back, 7 bases at V and 2 bases at J, with 10 bases in the middle. The CDR3 totals 13 residues. V and J are TRBV13 and TRBJ2-3, with D unclear. The source material was PBMCs. The sequence came from a human donor in good health. Some clones in this sample may be carry-over from other donors' samples. This CDR3 is CASTRLPTDTQYF. As DNA, the CDR3 is TGTGCCAGCACTCGTCTACCCACAGATACGCAGTATTTT.